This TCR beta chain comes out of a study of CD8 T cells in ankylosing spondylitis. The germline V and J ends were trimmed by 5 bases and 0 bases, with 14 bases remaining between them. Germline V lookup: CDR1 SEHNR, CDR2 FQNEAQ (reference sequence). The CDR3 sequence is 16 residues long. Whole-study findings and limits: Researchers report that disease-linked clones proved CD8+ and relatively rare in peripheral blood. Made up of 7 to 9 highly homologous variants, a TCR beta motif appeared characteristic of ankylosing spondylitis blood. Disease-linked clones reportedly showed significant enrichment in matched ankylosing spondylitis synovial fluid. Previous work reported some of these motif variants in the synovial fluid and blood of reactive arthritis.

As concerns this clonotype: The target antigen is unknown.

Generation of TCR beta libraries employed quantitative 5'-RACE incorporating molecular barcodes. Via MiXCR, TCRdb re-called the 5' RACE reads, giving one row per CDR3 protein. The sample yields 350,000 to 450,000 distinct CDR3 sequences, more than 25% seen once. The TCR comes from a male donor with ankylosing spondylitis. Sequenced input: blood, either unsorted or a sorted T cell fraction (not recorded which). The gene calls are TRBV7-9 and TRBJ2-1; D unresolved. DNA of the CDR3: TGTGCCAGCAGCGAGAGCTTGGGCCGCTCCTACAATGAGCAGTTCTTC. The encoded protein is CASSESLGRSYNEQFF.